This TCR beta chain was observed in a study of cytomegalovirus exposure and HLA in healthy donors. V was cut by 4 bases and J by 0 bases, with 15 bases left in between. Looked up from germline, CDR1 is SQVTM and CDR2 is ANQGSEA. The CDR3 runs 15 residues. On this clone itself: The identical CDR3 is also encoded by other nucleotide sequences in the sample.

Primers: 60 Vbeta forward and 13 Jbeta reverse. Produced via immunoSEQ multiplex PCR; TCRdb's table is partial and in-frame only. The table records some 150,000 clones, roughly 78% of them present only once. The chain carries TRBV29-1 and TRBJ1-1; D perhaps matches TRBD1 (5 bases). The receptor was isolated from a man in his fifties in good health and CMV-seropositive. The sequencing sample was made of PBMCs. The CDR3 DNA follows: TGCAGCGTTGCTGGGGGGTGGGGGATGAACACTGAAGCTTTCTTT. Translated, it gives CSVAGGWGMNTEAFF. Full variable domain (missing parts from reference TRBV29-1 and TRBJ1-1): SAVISQKPSRDICQRGTSLTIQCQVDSQVTMMFWYRQQPGQSLTLIATANQGSEATYESGFVIDKFPISRPNLTFSTLTVSNMSPEDSSIYLCSVAGGWGMNTEAFFGQGTRLTVV.